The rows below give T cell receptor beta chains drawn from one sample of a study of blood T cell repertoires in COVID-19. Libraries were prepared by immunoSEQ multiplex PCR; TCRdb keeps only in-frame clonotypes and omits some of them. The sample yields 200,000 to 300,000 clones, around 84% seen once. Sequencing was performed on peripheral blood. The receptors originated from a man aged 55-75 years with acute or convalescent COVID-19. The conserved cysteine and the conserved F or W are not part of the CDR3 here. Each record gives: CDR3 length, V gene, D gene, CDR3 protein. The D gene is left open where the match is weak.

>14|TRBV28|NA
ASSTRWREKGASQY
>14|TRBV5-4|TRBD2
ASSNLAGGGLNTQY
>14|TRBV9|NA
ASSVAMGAAGNTIY
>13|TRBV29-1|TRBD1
SVVVGQGRTDTQY
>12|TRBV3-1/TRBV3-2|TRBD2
ASSPLAGTDTQY
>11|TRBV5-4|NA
ASSLAGIEKLF
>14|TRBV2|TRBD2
ASSETGGVYTGELF
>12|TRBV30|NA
AWSTGFAGNTIY
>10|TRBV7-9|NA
ASSLTDSPLH
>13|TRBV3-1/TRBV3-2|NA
ASSHSAGDNYGYT
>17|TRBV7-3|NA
ASSLKSGRGHAMYNEQF
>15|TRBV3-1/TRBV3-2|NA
ASSQSDPGGHVDTQY
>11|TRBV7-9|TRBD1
ASWDREHYGYT
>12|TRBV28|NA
ASSLLRGDYGYT
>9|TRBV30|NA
AWSAGLGYT
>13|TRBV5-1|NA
ASSLGGRGYYEQY
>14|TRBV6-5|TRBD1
ASSYSSQGASDTQY
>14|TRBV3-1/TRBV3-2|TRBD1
ASSQDRTSGANVLT
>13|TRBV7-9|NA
ASSPRLQAYNEQF
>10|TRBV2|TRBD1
ASRRDRGRAF
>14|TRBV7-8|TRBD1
ASSLDQGGPNTEAF
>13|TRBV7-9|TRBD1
ASSSPGQGGYEQY
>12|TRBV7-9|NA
ASSSPGHSTEAF
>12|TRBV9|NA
ASSVYPGSYEQY
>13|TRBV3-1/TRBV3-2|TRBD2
ASSSLAGAGDTQY
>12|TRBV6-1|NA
ASSEDAGTDTQY
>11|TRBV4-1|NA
ASSQLGTDTQY
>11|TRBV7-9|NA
ASSLGDINEQY
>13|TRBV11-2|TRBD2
ASSLGAGGLNEQF
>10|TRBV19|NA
ASSRSQETQY
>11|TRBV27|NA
ASGQLSGNTIY
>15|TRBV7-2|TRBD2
ASSSNGVAGIQETQY
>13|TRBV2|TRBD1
ASRNNRGRGDEQF
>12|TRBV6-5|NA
AAGQRFTAGELF
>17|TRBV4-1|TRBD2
ASSQAKREVGGADYEQY
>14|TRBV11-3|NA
ASSRGQQGGQETQY
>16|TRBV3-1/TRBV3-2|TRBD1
ASSHERDRGTSTDTQY
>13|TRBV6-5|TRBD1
ASRDRGASTDTQY
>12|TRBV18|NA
ASSPAISAYEQY
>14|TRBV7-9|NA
ASSLFRSLAKNIQY
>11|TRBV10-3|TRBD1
AINKQGVYEQY
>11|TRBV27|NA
ASSLDVGETQY
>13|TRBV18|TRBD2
ASSPLAGGPHEQF
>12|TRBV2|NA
ASTEGQGRYEQY
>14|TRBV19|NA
ASSIDREGRWAEAF
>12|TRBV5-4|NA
ASSTFQGDYEQY
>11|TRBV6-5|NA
ASNRIRGDTQY
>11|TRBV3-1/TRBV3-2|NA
ASSPRGRSEAF
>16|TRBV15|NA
ATSRVPPGQPDTGELF
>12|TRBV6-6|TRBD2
ATHGGGSGETQY
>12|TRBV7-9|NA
ASSFRATNEKLF
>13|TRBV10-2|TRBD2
ASSEVASGGHTQY
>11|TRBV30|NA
AWTLGGGLGYT
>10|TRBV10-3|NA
AISDKGETQY
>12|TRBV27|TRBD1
ASSLGQGAGEQY
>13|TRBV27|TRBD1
ASSSRTGGYYGYT
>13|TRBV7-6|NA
ASSLSGVPGNTIY
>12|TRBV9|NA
ASSVDASRETQY
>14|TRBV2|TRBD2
ASRGVRLAGYSEQF